Below are 23 T cell receptor beta chains sequenced from a single sample in a study of cytomegalovirus exposure and HLA in healthy donors. This PCR relied on a set of 60 Vbeta primers and 13 Jbeta primers. Data came from immunoSEQ multiplex PCR; TCRdb stores just in-frame clones and leaves some out. Here the sample spans about 220,000 clones, roughly 88% being singletons. Sequenced sample: PBMCs. These receptors came from a boy aged 2 to 10 in good health and CMV-seronegative.

V gene TRBV4-1 combines with J gene TRBJ2-6, with D tentatively TRBD2 (6 bases). Per germline, CDR1 MGHRA and CDR2 YSYEKL. V was shortened by 3 bases and J by 2 bases, with 11 bases between the two germline ends. This CDR3 has 16 amino acids. CDR3 nucleotide sequence: TGCGCCAGCAGCCATTGGAGGGAGGCTGGGGCCAACGTCCTGACTTTC. As protein: CASSHWREAGANVLTF.

The V gene is TRBV30, the J gene TRBJ2-3, with TRBD2 matching over 14 bases. This CDR3 spans 15 amino acids. The germline V gene encodes CDR1 GTSNPN and CDR2 SVGIG (reference sequence). The ends lost 2 bases at V and 5 bases at J; junction bases unmatched: 3. The CDR3 coding sequence is TGTGCCTGGAGTCCCGGGACTAGCGGGGGAGATACGCAGTATTTT. Protein sequence: CAWSPGTSGGDTQYF.

The chain combines TRBV30 with TRBJ1-5; D unclear. The CDR3 length is 15 residues. V was clipped by 1 base and J by 1 base, with 11 bases between them. Germline V gene lookup returns CDR1 GTSNPN and CDR2 SVGIG (reference sequence). This CDR3 reads CAWSGGVVSNQPQHF. The CDR3 nucleotides are TGTGCCTGGAGTGGAGGAGTAGTAAGCAATCAGCCCCAGCATTTT.

CDR3 sequence: CASSIVTSGLLQETQYF. The DNA for the CDR3 is TGTGCCAGTAGTATAGTCACTAGCGGGCTATTACAAGAGACCCAGTACTTC. The genes are TRBV19 and TRBJ2-5; 9 nucleotides line up with TRBD2. J was trimmed by 2 bases and V by 1 base; bases with no gene match: 8. CDR3 length: 17 residues. Germline CDR1 reads LNHDA; CDR2 reads SQIVND (reference sequence).

The chain employs TRBV28 and TRBJ1-5; D perhaps matches TRBD1 (5 bases). Trimming shortened V by 10 bases and J by 4 bases, and 17 bases separated the two germline ends. Germline CDR1 is MDHEN and CDR2 is SYDVKM. The CDR3 is 14 residues long. The DNA of the CDR3 is TGTGCCACCCGCGCAGGGAATGTGAATCAGCCCCAGCATTTT. It specifies CATRAGNVNQPQHF. The whole variable domain, remainder taken from reference TRBV28 and TRBJ1-5, is DVKVTQSSRYLVKRTGEKVFLECVQDMDHENMFWYRQDPGLGLRLIYFSYDVKMKEKGDIPEGYSVSREKKERFSLILESASTNQTSMYLCATRAGNVNQPQHFGDGTRLSIL.

The rearrangement joins TRBV10-3 to TRBJ1-2; 8 bases line up with TRBD1. The germline V gene has CDR1 ENHRY and CDR2 SYGVKD. The CDR3 loop spans 13 amino acids. J gave up 5 bases and V 10 bases, and 9 bases lay outside the gene matches. This CDR3 reads CATGQGGEYGYTF. The CDR3, as DNA: TGTGCCACTGGACAGGGAGGGGAATATGGCTACACCTTC.

The chain joins TRBV30 to TRBJ1-2; no reliable D call. CDR1 and CDR2 from the germline V gene are GTSNPN and SVGIG (reference sequence). V gave up 3 bases and J gave up 5 bases, with 13 bases separating them. The CDR3 consists of 13 residues. CDR3 in amino acids: CAWSSDKFYGYTF. The CDR3 DNA reads TGTGCCTGGAGCTCAGACAAGTTTTATGGCTACACCTTC.

The sample holds one count of this clone. Germline and junction disagree at one end, which may indicate a read error. The rearrangement uses TRBV6-6 and TRBJ2-7, with 12 positions matching TRBD2. The CDR3 totals 12 residues. Germline V gene sequence: CDR1 MNHNY, CDR2 SVGAGI (reference sequence). CDR3 loop: CASSSLAGGWDF. CDR3 coding DNA: TGTGCCAGCAGTTCGCTAGCGGGGGGGTGGGACTTC.

V is TRBV7-3 and J is TRBJ1-2, with D possibly matching TRBD1 (6 bases). Germline V gives CDR1 SGHTA, CDR2 FQGTGA. The CDR3 totals 15 residues. Deletions cut 2 bases from V and 4 bases from J, with 14 bases between. The CDR3 protein is CASSLAPGQPYGYTF. The CDR3 nucleotides are TGTGCCAGCAGCTTAGCCCCGGGACAACCCTATGGCTACACCTTC.

This clone has a handful of counts. The J gene is TRBJ2-1, the V gene TRBV9; 13 bases match TRBD2. Germline V gene data show CDR1 as SGDLS and CDR2 as YYNGEE. The CDR3 has 16 residues. V lost 0 bases, J lost 7 bases, and 4 bases stayed unmatched. CDR3 in amino acids: CASSVVLAGGFNEQFF. CDR3 nucleotides: TGTGCCAGCAGCGTAGTACTAGCGGGGGGGTTTAATGAGCAGTTCTTC.

The gene calls are TRBV7-9 and TRBJ2-5; perhaps TRBD1 as D (6 bases). Germline V CDR1 and CDR2: SEHNR, FQNEAQ (reference sequence). This CDR3 has 15 amino acids. Trimming removed 1 base from V and 4 bases from J, with 13 bases in between. The DNA of the CDR3 is TGTGCCAGCAGCTTAGTCGTTACAGGGAGAGAGACCCAGTACTTC. Protein: CASSLVVTGRETQYF.

This clone appeared once. The chain has TRBV7-6 and TRBJ1-2, with no clear D. The CDR3 runs to 14 residues. The ends were cut back, 2 bases at V and 0 bases at J, with 7 bases in the middle. Germline assignment: CDR1 SGHVS and CDR2 FNYEAQ. DNA for the CDR3: TGTGCCAGCAGCTTAAGCCCGGCTAACTATGGCTACACCTTC. Its protein product is CASSLSPANYGYTF.

The rearrangement uses TRBV7-8 and TRBJ2-1; 8 bases align to TRBD2. V was clipped by 3 bases and J by 2 bases; unmatched bases: 3. This CDR3 region has 15 residues. CDR1 is SGHVS, CDR2 FQNEAQ, per germline. The CDR3 coding sequence is TGTGCCAGCAGCTTTTCGGGGGGGACCTACAATGAGCAGTTCTTC. This translates into CASSFSGGTYNEQFF.

This rearrangement joins TRBV7-2 to TRBJ2-7; D is unclear. This CDR3 has 15 residues. Germline assignment: CDR1 SGHTA and CDR2 FQGNSA. V was clipped by 0 bases and J by 0 bases, with 9 bases between them. In DNA form, the CDR3 reads TGTGCCAGCAGCTTAGCCGGTGGAGACTCCTACGAGCAGTACTTC. This translates into CASSLAGGDSYEQYF.

V usage is TRBV28 and J usage is TRBJ2-7, with 8 bases identical to TRBD1. The germline CDR1 and CDR2 sequences are MDHEN and SYDVKM. Trimming at V came to 6 bases and at J to 6 bases, leaving 7 bases not matched to a gene. The CDR3 sequence is 13 residues long. The CDR3 nucleotides are TGTGCCAGCAGGACAGGGGCGGTAGGCGAGCAGTACTTC. It is translated as CASRTGAVGEQYF.

The V call is TRBV7-2, the J call TRBJ2-5; D is perhaps TRBD2 (5 bases). Per germline, CDR1 SGHTA and CDR2 FQGNSA. Trimming removed 5 bases from V and 11 bases from J, with 12 bases in between. The CDR3 has 11 amino acids. DNA of the CDR3: TGTGCCAGCAGCCCCGGGTGGGAGCAGTACTTC. Protein: CASSPGWEQYF.

The V call is TRBV19, the J call TRBJ2-1, with 13 bases that match TRBD2. V lost 8 bases and J lost 0; bases outside the gene matches: 10. From germline, CDR1 is LNHDA and CDR2 SQIVND (reference sequence). The CDR3 loop spans 18 amino acids. The CDR3 nucleotides read TGTGCCAGTTGGGGGACTAGCGGGATCTTGAGCTCCTACAATGAGCAGTTCTTC. It is translated as CASWGTSGILSSYNEQFF. Full variable domain (rest looked up from reference TRBV19 and TRBJ2-1): DGGITQSPKYLFRKEGQNVTLSCEQNLNHDAMYWYRQDPGQGLRLIYYSQIVNDFQKGDIAEGYSVSREKKESFPLTVTSAQKNPTAFYLCASWGTSGILSSYNEQFFGPGTRLTVL.

CDR3 region: CSASLVLGRNEQYF. The CDR3 bases are TGCAGCGCATCTCTCGTACTAGGACGGAACGAGCAGTACTTC. The chain is built from TRBV29-1 and TRBJ2-5, with D tentatively TRBD2 (5 bases). The DNA matches TRBJ2-7 better at its end, which makes the J call doubtful. Germline V gives CDR1 SQVTM, CDR2 ANQGSEA. The CDR3 runs to 14 residues.

The V and J genes are TRBV4-2 and TRBJ2-7; D may be TRBD2 (6 bases). The CDR3 loop spans 15 amino acids. CDR1 is LGHNA, CDR2 YNFKEQ, per germline. V was trimmed by 1 base and J by 5 bases, leaving 15 bases between them. CDR3 sequence reads: CASSQGEARPHEQYF. For the CDR3, the DNA is TGTGCCAGCAGCCAAGGGGAGGCCCGTCCCCACGAGCAGTACTTC.

The chain has TRBV19 and TRBJ2-3, with D possibly matching TRBD1 (5 bases). The CDR3 loop spans 14 amino acids. Per the germline V gene, CDR1 is LNHDA and CDR2 is SQIVND (reference sequence). The ends were cut back, 3 bases at V and 3 bases at J, with 10 bases in the middle. CDR3 bases: TGTGCCAGTAGTATGTTGCAGGGAACAGATACGCAGTATTTT. The encoded protein is CASSMLQGTDTQYF. Full variable domain (missing parts from reference TRBV19 and TRBJ2-3): DGGITQSPKYLFRKEGQNVTLSCEQNLNHDAMYWYRQDPGQGLRLIYYSQIVNDFQKGDIAEGYSVSREKKESFPLTVTSAQKNPTAFYLCASSMLQGTDTQYFGPGTRLTVL.

The chain is built from TRBV5-1 and TRBJ1-6, with no clear D. This CDR3 region has 15 residues. V lost 2 bases, J lost 6 bases, and 12 bases lay in between. The germline V gene has CDR1 SGHRS and CDR2 YFSETQ. The chain's CDR3 is CASSFGSRINSPLHF. The DNA for the CDR3 is TGCGCCAGCAGCTTTGGGTCCAGGATTAATTCACCCCTCCACTTT.

V gene TRBV18 combines with J gene TRBJ2-4; the match to TRBD2 covers 12 bases. Germline CDR1 reads KGHSH; CDR2 reads LQKENI. The ends lost 3 bases at V and 11 bases at J; junction bases unmatched: 8. The CDR3 loop spans 15 amino acids. This CDR3 is CASSPVIGLAGLQYF. CDR3 coding DNA: TGTGCCAGCTCACCCGTTATTGGACTAGCGGGGCTTCAGTACTTC.

J is TRBJ1-1 and V is TRBV19; D not resolved. The CDR3 contains 17 residues. CDR1 is LNHDA, CDR2 SQIVND, per germline (reference sequence). Trimming pared 7 bases from V and 7 bases from J, leaving 28 bases between. CDR3 sequence (DNA): TGTGCCAGTACCGATGAGCGGACTTTAAAATTTTGGAGTGAAGCTTTCTTT. It specifies CASTDERTLKFWSEAFF. Based on the CDR3 plus reference TRBV19 and TRBJ1-1, the full variable domain is DGGITQSPKYLFRKEGQNVTLSCEQNLNHDAMYWYRQDPGQGLRLIYYSQIVNDFQKGDIAEGYSVSREKKESFPLTVTSAQKNPTAFYLCASTDERTLKFWSEAFFGQGTRLTVV.